These 31 T cell receptor beta chains originate from one sample sequenced in a study of cytomegalovirus exposure and HLA in healthy donors. PCR primers comprised 60 Vbeta and 13 Jbeta primers. This table comes from immunoSEQ multiplex PCR, and its TCRdb copy is limited to in-frame clones, with some not included. Of more than 100,000 clones listed, around nine tenths are singletons. Sequencing was performed on PBMCs. All receptors come from a woman in her thirties in good health and CMV-seronegative.

Here the CDR3 DNA reads TGTGCCAGCAGTTACCGGCACCAGGGATCCGAGCAGTACTTC. Amino acids: CASSYRHQGSEQYF. V gene TRBV6-5 combines with J gene TRBJ2-5, with D perhaps matching TRBD1 (5 bases). The assigned J gene may be wrong: the sequence end matches TRBJ2-7 better. Germline assignment: CDR1 MNHEY and CDR2 SVGAGI. The CDR3 loop spans 14 amino acids.

The chain recombines TRBV5-4 with TRBJ2-1; TRBD1 matches 11 bases. CDR1 is SGHNT, CDR2 YYREEE, per germline (reference sequence). The ends lost 3 bases at V and 7 bases at J; junction bases unmatched: 6. The CDR3 is 15 residues long. CDR3 sequence: CASSSGQGAWNEQFF. Written as DNA, the CDR3 is TGTGCCAGCAGCTCCGGACAGGGGGCTTGGAATGAGCAGTTCTTC.

This chain uses TRBV4-2 with TRBJ2-1, with 10 nucleotides matching TRBD2. Looked up from germline, CDR1 is LGHNA and CDR2 is YNFKEQ. The CDR3 is 17 residues long. V lost 0 bases and J lost 6; bases outside the gene matches: 8. Here the CDR3 DNA reads TGTGCCAGCAGCCAAGACTCCGGGACTAGCGAGTTCAATGAGCAGTTCTTC. Translating it yields CASSQDSGTSEFNEQFF.

The CDR3 loop is CASSRGGHRSGQFF. CDR3 coding DNA: TGTGCCAGCAGCCGAGGGGGTCACCGATCGGGGCAGTTCTTC. The genes are TRBV11-2 and TRBJ2-1, with D possibly TRBD1 on 6 matching bases. Germline V lookup: CDR1 SGHAT, CDR2 FQNNGV. The V end lost 5 bases, the J end lost 12 bases, and 20 bases lay between the germline ends. The CDR3 extends over 14 amino acids.

The J gene is TRBJ1-1, the V gene TRBV18; 9 bases map to TRBD1. Trimming at V came to 1 base and at J to 0 bases, leaving 9 bases not matched to a gene. The CDR3 has 18 amino acids. Germline loops: CDR1 KGHSH, CDR2 LQKENI. The CDR3 loop is CASSPRGQGGVMNTEAFF. The CDR3 nucleotides are TGTGCCAGCTCACCACGGGGACAGGGAGGGGTCATGAACACTGAAGCTTTCTTT.

This clone has just one count. The rearrangement uses TRBV29-1 and TRBJ2-1, with TRBD2 matching 7 bases. The germline V gene encodes CDR1 SQVTM and CDR2 ANQGSEA. The length of the CDR3 is 15 residues. Trimming cost V 1 base and J 5 bases; bases outside gene matches: 8. For the CDR3, the DNA is TGCAGCGTTGAAGTGTGGCTAGCGGTAAACAATGAGCAGTTCTTC. Encoded protein: CSVEVWLAVNNEQFF.

The V gene is TRBV19, the J gene TRBJ1-5; 7 bases map to TRBD1. From germline, CDR1 is LNHDA and CDR2 SQIVND (reference sequence). The CDR3 is made up of 13 amino acids. After removal of 6 bases from V and 5 bases from J, the junction contained 4 bases not matched to a gene. CDR3 loop: CASRTGFDQPQHF. DNA of the CDR3: TGTGCCAGTAGGACAGGGTTCGATCAGCCCCAGCATTTT.

The chain couples TRBV28 to TRBJ1-2; a weak D match, TRBD1 (5 bases). The CDR3 is 15 amino acids. Germline V gives CDR1 MDHEN, CDR2 SYDVKM. The ends were cut back, 5 bases at V and 8 bases at J, with 21 bases in the middle. CDR3 bases: TGTGCCAGCAGTCCCAACGGGAGGGGCGTGAGAGGCTACACCTTC. Protein product: CASSPNGRGVRGYTF.

The genes are TRBV12-5 and TRBJ2-3, with TRBD1 matching over 8 bases. The CDR3 length is 15 residues. J was trimmed by 6 bases and V by 4 bases; bases with no gene match: 9. Per the germline V gene, CDR1 is LGHNT and CDR2 is FRNRAP. The CDR3 coding sequence is TGTGCTAGTGGTTCGGGACAGGTTCCTGGGGATACGCAGTATTTT. It codes for CASGSGQVPGDTQYF.

This rearrangement joins TRBV30 to TRBJ1-4; D not certain. This CDR3 comprises 13 residues. Germline V CDR1 and CDR2: GTSNPN, SVGIG (reference sequence). Trimming took off 2 bases at V and 7 bases at J, with 11 bases between the two ends. The CDR3 nucleotides read TGTGCCTGGAGTCGGGGAGTTGGTGAAAAACTGTTTTTT. This translates into CAWSRGVGEKLFF.

The gene calls are TRBV18 and TRBJ2-7; D possibly corresponds to TRBD1 (6 bases). The germline V gene has CDR1 KGHSH and CDR2 LQKENI. Trimming took 6 bases from V and 0 from J, leaving 9 bases between them. This CDR3 has 13 amino acids. CDR3 protein: CASSLTGSYEQYF. CDR3 nucleotide sequence: TGTGCCAGCTCCTTGACAGGCTCCTACGAGCAGTACTTC.

The chain carries TRBV4-1 and TRBJ1-1; D is ambiguous. Germline V gene data show CDR1 as MGHRA and CDR2 as YSYEKL. The CDR3 spans 14 residues. V was trimmed by 4 bases and J by 0 bases, leaving 9 bases between them. The CDR3 DNA is TGCGCCAGCAGCCTCGCAGCGGTGAACACTGAAGCTTTCTTT. Its translation is CASSLAAVNTEAFF.

The chain employs TRBV9 and TRBJ2-7; D possibly corresponds to TRBD1 (6 bases). V was cut by 3 bases and J by 2 bases, with 24 bases left in between. The V gene's germline CDR1 is SGDLS and CDR2 YYNGEE. This CDR3 spans 18 amino acids. CDR3 in DNA: TGTGCCAGCAGCGGGGGCCTGGGGGCCACCACACCCCCCTACGAGCAGTACTTC. Amino acids: CASSGGLGATTPPYEQYF.

The V gene is TRBV29-1, the J gene TRBJ2-3; no definite D call. V lost 4 bases, J lost 6 bases, and 5 bases lay in between. Per the germline V gene, CDR1 is SQVTM and CDR2 is ANQGSEA. CDR3 length equals 10 residues. The CDR3: CSVGGDTQYF. The CDR3 DNA follows: TGCAGCGTTGGTGGCGATACGCAGTATTTT.

This chain connects TRBV28 to TRBJ1-4, with a tentative D call TRBD1 (5 bases). Germline V CDR1 and CDR2: MDHEN, SYDVKM. The germline V and J ends were trimmed by 3 bases and 7 bases, with 12 bases remaining between them. CDR3 length equals 14 residues. The CDR3 loop is CASSFEAGGEKLFF. In DNA, the CDR3 is TGTGCCAGCAGTTTTGAGGCGGGGGGTGAAAAACTGTTTTTT.

V is TRBV15 and J is TRBJ2-5; 8 bases map to TRBD1. CDR3 length equals 15 residues. In germline, CDR1 is LNHNV, CDR2 YYDKDF (reference sequence). Trimming cost V 2 bases and J 1 base; bases outside gene matches: 3. The CDR3 coding sequence is TGTGCCACCAGCAGAAGCACAGGGGGCCAAGAGACCCAGTACTTC. Protein product: CATSRSTGGQETQYF.

This chain joins TRBV27 and TRBJ2-1; 9 nucleotides line up with TRBD2. V lost 2 bases, J lost 1 base, and 3 bases stayed unmatched. The CDR3 extends over 16 amino acids. The germline V gene encodes CDR1 MNHEY and CDR2 SMNVEV (reference sequence). In DNA form, the CDR3 reads TGTGCCAGCAGTTTACCGCGGGGGGGATCCTACAATGAGCAGTTCTTC. The encoded protein is CASSLPRGGSYNEQFF.

The chain recombines TRBV28 with TRBJ2-7; 7 bases are shared with TRBD1. The CDR3 contains 15 residues. Looked up from germline, CDR1 is MDHEN and CDR2 is SYDVKM. Trimming removed 6 bases from V and 8 bases from J; junction bases left unmatched: 16. The CDR3 DNA reads as TGTGCCAGCAGCGAAACAGGGGCCCATCTACTGAAGCAGTACTTC. Amino acid sequence: CASSETGAHLLKQYF. The variable domain in full, completed from reference TRBV28 and TRBJ2-7, reads DVKVTQSSRYLVKRTGEKVFLECVQDMDHENMFWYRQDPGLGLRLIYFSYDVKMKEKGDIPEGYSVSREKKERFSLILESASTNQTSMYLCASSETGAHLLKQYFGPGTRLTVT.

The chain is built from TRBV19 and TRBJ2-3; 13 bases line up with TRBD2. Germline V gene lookup returns CDR1 LNHDA and CDR2 SQIVND (reference sequence). The CDR3 has 18 amino acids. V shed 5 bases and J 0 bases; nucleotides not matched to a gene: 8. The CDR3 sequence: CASSVRGLAGFSTDTQYF. The CDR3 DNA follows: TGTGCCAGTAGTGTCCGGGGACTAGCGGGATTTAGCACAGATACGCAGTATTTT.

The V gene is TRBV5-6, the J gene TRBJ1-4, with D possibly matching TRBD1 (5 bases). V was trimmed by 1 base and J by 4 bases, leaving 8 bases between them. Germline V gives CDR1 SGHDT, CDR2 YYEEEE. The CDR3 covers 14 residues. DNA of the CDR3: TGTGCCAGCAGCTTGTTGGACATTAATGAAAAACTGTTTTTT. It is translated as CASSLLDINEKLFF.

The chain uses TRBV4-3 and TRBJ2-7; 9 bases are a match to TRBD2. Germline assignment: CDR1 LGHNA and CDR2 YSLEER. The CDR3 loop spans 15 amino acids. The J segment lost 9 bases and the V segment lost 0 bases, leaving 9 bases of the junction unmatched. The CDR3 here is CASSQDPGTSRAQYF. DNA of the CDR3: TGCGCCAGCAGCCAAGACCCCGGGACTAGCCGTGCGCAGTACTTC.

This clone has only a few counts. The CDR3 sequence is CASSEGQNRGQQPQHF. Here the CDR3 DNA reads TGTGCCAGCAGTGAAGGGCAGAACAGGGGACAACAGCCCCAGCATTTT. The rearrangement joins TRBV6-1 to TRBJ1-5; TRBD1 agrees at 7 bases. V dropped 1 base and J dropped 7; count of bases not matched to a gene: 10. CDR1 is MNHNS, CDR2 SASEGT, per germline. This CDR3 contains 16 residues.

The CDR3 coding sequence is TGTGCCTGGAGTCTAGGCCCCCGGGAAGCTTTCTTT. Protein: CAWSLGPREAFF. The chain has TRBV30 and TRBJ1-1; no clear D gene. The CDR3 length is 12 residues. Trimming removed 2 bases at V and 8 bases at J, with 12 bases between. Per the germline V gene, CDR1 is GTSNPN and CDR2 is SVGIG (reference sequence).

The chain couples TRBV5-4 to TRBJ2-1; D is perhaps TRBD2 (5 bases). Germline CDR1 and CDR2: SGHNT and YYREEE (reference sequence). The CDR3 contains 16 residues. The germline V and J ends were trimmed by 0 bases and 2 bases, with 12 bases remaining between them. The DNA for the CDR3 is TGTGCCAGCAGCTTGGGAGCGGCTGAGGCCTACAATGAGCAGTTCTTC. Amino acid sequence: CASSLGAAEAYNEQFF.

This chain uses TRBV7-3 with TRBJ2-7, with a tentative D call TRBD2 (5 bases). Looked up from germline, CDR1 is SGHTA and CDR2 is FQGTGA. Trimming removed 7 bases from V and 2 bases from J, with 18 bases in between. CDR3 length: 15 amino acids. For the CDR3, the DNA is TGTGCCAGCACCCCCGGGGTGGGTTTTCCCTACGAGCAGTACTTC. Amino acid sequence: CASTPGVGFPYEQYF.

The chain has TRBV14 and TRBJ2-7; no clear D. The V gene's germline CDR1 is SGHDN and CDR2 FVKESK. The CDR3 loop spans 16 amino acids. V dropped 1 base and J dropped 0 bases, with 13 bases sitting between them. The CDR3 sequence: CASSQGSLSFSYEQYF. CDR3 DNA: TGTGCCAGCAGCCAAGGGAGCCTATCGTTCTCCTACGAGCAGTACTTC.

The V gene is TRBV4-1, the J gene TRBJ1-5, with TRBD1 matching 7 bases. Germline loops: CDR1 MGHRA, CDR2 YSYEKL. The CDR3 sequence is 15 residues long. Unmatched junction bases numbered 10, after V lost 4 bases and J lost 7 bases. CDR3 DNA: TGCGCCAGCAGCCCAAACCCGACAGGGCAGCAGCCCCAGCATTTT. Its translation: CASSPNPTGQQPQHF.

The V gene is TRBV7-9, the J gene TRBJ2-5, with 12 bases aligning to TRBD1. Trimming cost V 5 bases and J 6 bases; bases outside gene matches: 10. This CDR3 has 16 amino acids. In germline, CDR1 is SEHNR, CDR2 FQNEAQ (reference sequence). This CDR3 reads CASSGAGQGAGKTQYF. For the CDR3, the DNA is TGTGCCAGCAGCGGGGCGGGACAGGGGGCAGGGAAGACCCAGTACTTC. Full variable domain (outside the CDR3, taken from reference TRBV7-9 and TRBJ2-5): DTGVSQNPRHKITKRGQNVTFRCDPISEHNRLYWYRQTLGQGPEFLTYFQNEAQLEKSRLLSDRFSAERPKGSFSTLEIQRTEQGDSAMYLCASSGAGQGAGKTQYFGPGTRLLVL.

The chain couples TRBV9 to TRBJ2-7; 8 positions match TRBD1. CDR3 length: 15 residues. Germline V CDR1 and CDR2: SGDLS, YYNGEE. Losses at the gene ends were 2 bases for V and 3 bases for J; bases not matched to a gene: 7. The CDR3 bases are TGTGCCAGCAGCGTGAGTCAGGGGGCGTTCTACGAGCAGTACTTC. This codes for CASSVSQGAFYEQYF.

The chain couples TRBV6-5 to TRBJ1-1, with D possibly being TRBD1 (6 bases). The CDR3 extends over 13 amino acids. Germline CDR1 reads MNHEY; CDR2 reads SVGAGI. Deletions cut 3 bases from V and 8 bases from J, with 13 bases between. The DNA of the CDR3 is TGTGCCAGCAGTTATAGGACAGCGAAGGAAGCTTTCTTT. Protein product: CASSYRTAKEAFF.

A single count supports this clone. The V call is TRBV28, the J call TRBJ2-7, with D perhaps matching TRBD2 (7 bases). The V end lost 3 bases, the J end lost 5 bases, and 17 bases lay between the germline ends. This CDR3 comprises 15 residues. Germline values: CDR1 MDHEN, CDR2 SYDVKM. CDR3 loop: CASSLRGGRDHEQYF. In DNA form, the CDR3 reads TGTGCCAGCAGTTTGAGGGGGGGCAGGGACCACGAGCAGTACTTC.